This T cell receptor (beta chain) was captured by sequencing in a study of shared clonotypes between healthy human individuals (dated by TCRdb to the early 2020s). In the study overall: A few men and a couple of women, aged 18 to 49 years, made up the cohort. Leukapheresis yielded between about 0.85 and 10 billion PBMCs per donor. Per donor, three plates each were used for CD4 naive and CD4 memory, two for CD8 naive, and one for CD8 memory. To estimate repertoire size and how much clonotype sharing occurs between individuals, the study deeply sequenced the blood TCR repertoires of five healthy adults. To increase sequencing depth and limit assay-specific biases, different laboratories used diverse techniques to prepare libraries and sequence TCR repertoires.

The CDR3 numbers 14 residues from cysteine through phenylalanine. The sequence is cut down to CDR3 DNA, 42 bases in frame from base 1. V loses 8 bases of germline sequence and J loses 1 base, and the interval between the two ends is 14 bases. Reading the germline V gene (reference sequence) gives CDR1 GTSNPN and CDR2 SVGIG. Note on this clone: The specificity of this receptor is unknown. No much larger clonotype is one base removed from it; base qualities were not supplied.

General findings and caveats noted by the study authors: Sharing across a few donors was observed for approximately 5% of naive CD4, over 3% of naive CD8, roughly 2.4% of memory CD4, and around 0.4% of memory CD8 clonotypes. Pairwise subsampling led to the expectation that sequencing depth would affect the degree of clonotype sharing among donors. Compared with non-shared clonotypes, clonotypes shared by all four sorted-subset donors had higher generation probabilities. Because the study included only a small number of donors, the genetic and exposure-history diversity represented was limited. Naive subsets generally had larger estimated clonotype richness than memory subsets did. Sampling was restricted to blood, and TCR repertoires in tissues likely differ from the TCR repertoires found in blood. Rarefaction of sorted-subset datasets indicated incomplete sequencing despite the large sequencing depth.

Using the deep immunoSEQ assay, multiplex PCR amplified TCR CDR3 regions from genomic DNA. Extracted genomic DNA from each cell subset was distributed evenly across all wells of several immunoSEQ 96-well plates, and each plate was treated as a replicate. For sorted subsets, around 200 ng genomic DNA, equal to tens of thousands of T cell genomes, was loaded into each replicate PCR. Purified libraries were measured with a Qubit 3.0 fluorometer, size-checked on a Bioanalyzer 2100, and measured again with the KAPA Library Quantification kit. Every immunoSEQ 96-well plate was sequenced on a separate single-read 150-cycle Illumina NextSeq 550 flow cell. On the authors' methods: Because only junctional sequences without quality scores were contained in the immunoSEQ output, filtering matching that applied to full-length reads could not be performed. Sequences were annotated with PyIR, a Python wrapper for IgBLAST v1.9, using IMGT germline references to assign V/J genes and CDR3. Reads with weak V/J assignments (E-value above 1e-6), missing CDR3, stop codons, out-of-frame junctions, or ambiguous translated residues were removed. A V3J clonotype was defined by an identical inferred V gene, J gene, and CDR3 amino acid sequence. Percentage overlap between repertoires was computed as shared unique clonotypes divided by the size of the smaller repertoire. Repertoire richness was assessed with RTK rarefaction, the Chao1 estimator, and Recon v2.1 estimates of unobserved clonotypes. Generation probabilities were computed with OLGA for all TCRbeta clonotypes obtained by the gDNA method from a handful of donors. As stored in TCRdb, this immuneACCESS dataset retains in-frame rearrangements with V and J assigned. A fraction of the clones does not appear; measured against another copy, unresolved V genes explain less than half of the discrepancy, and the remainder lacks a known reason. V and J calls and clone size are those listed in that table; D and trimming were worked out from the DNA. This sample comprises just over 2,000,000 clones, approximately 94% of them detected only once. Roughly 1.1% of the sample goes to the ten largest clones.

CD8 naive samples consisted of CD45RO-negative cells that were positively selected for CCR7, yielding a CD45RA+CCR7+ population without TemRA cells. Donors were healthy HIV-negative adults with no recently reported acute infections or vaccinations. Every donor was a Caucasian adult residing in Nashville, Tennessee, USA. After blood collection by leukapheresis, PBMCs were isolated using Ficoll-Histopaque density gradient centrifugation and then cryopreserved in the vapor phase of liquid nitrogen. Purity and quantity of every magnetically sorted T cell population were checked by analytical flow cytometry. From each sorted fraction, genomic DNA was isolated and quantified by UV absorbance on a Nanodrop 2000c.

The sequence came from a man in his late teens or twenties in good health. Sequences were obtained from naive CD8+ T cells sorted from blood. Interpreted using the paper, the cell subset or site label stands for: CD45RA+CCR7+. In this chain, TRBV30 is recombined with TRBJ2-2; TRBD1 is a weak D gene call, 5 bases matching. For the CDR3, the sequence is CAAQTDRNTGELFF. The DNA reads TGTGCCGCCCAGACAGATAGGAACACCGGGGAGCTGTTTTTT.